Listed here are 23 T cell receptor beta chains from one sample, sequenced in a study of T cell changes during pregnancy in multiple sclerosis. Libraries were prepared by immunoSEQ multiplex PCR; TCRdb keeps only in-frame clonotypes and omits some of them. The sample contains under 70,000 clones, approximately 90% of which appear only once. Sequencing was performed on CD4+ T cells from peripheral blood mononuclear cells, taken after pregnancy. The receptors come from a female donor with multiple sclerosis, enrolled in a pregnancy study.

The V gene is TRBV12-5, the J gene TRBJ1-6, with D unclear. The length of the CDR3 is 16 residues. The germline V gene has CDR1 LGHNT and CDR2 FRNRAP. V lost 6 bases and J 4 bases, leaving 16 bases between the germline ends. The chain's CDR3 is CASGTDFGDYNSPLHF. The CDR3 DNA follows: TGTGCTAGTGGGACGGACTTCGGGGATTATAATTCACCCCTCCACTTT.

The chain employs TRBV5-6 and TRBJ2-3, with 8 positions matching TRBD2. Germline V gene lookup returns CDR1 SGHDT and CDR2 YYEEEE. The CDR3 totals 15 residues. J lost 2 bases, V lost 1 base, and 3 bases had no gene match. The CDR3 DNA reads TGTGCCAGCAGCTTGATACTAGCGGACACAGATACGCAGTATTTT. It codes for CASSLILADTDTQYF.

The chain employs TRBV4-2 and TRBJ2-1, with D tentatively TRBD1 (5 bases). This CDR3 comprises 16 residues. Germline-derived CDR1 and CDR2 are LGHNA and YNFKEQ. V gave up 4 bases and J gave up 2 bases, with 15 bases separating them. The CDR3 DNA follows: TGTGCCAGCAGCCCTCCTACAGGAACCCCCTACAATGAGCAGTTCTTC. Translated, it gives CASSPPTGTPYNEQFF.

This clone was recorded a few times. V is TRBV10-3 and J is TRBJ2-3, with TRBD2 matching over 12 bases. V gave up 11 bases and J gave up 1 base; unmatched junction bases: 10. Per germline, CDR1 ENHRY and CDR2 SYGVKD. The CDR3 length is 16 residues. The CDR3 is CASNPRLAGGTDTQYF. CDR3 coding DNA: TGTGCCTCAAACCCCAGACTAGCGGGGGGCACAGATACGCAGTATTTT.

The V gene is TRBV13, the J gene TRBJ1-1; D is undetermined. V lost 4 bases to trimming and J lost 11 bases, with 20 bases between them. Germline CDR1 is PRHDT and CDR2 is FYEKMQ (reference sequence). The CDR3 totals 14 residues. The CDR3 DNA follows: TGTGCCAGCAGCTCCGGAGGTCGATTCTCCTTTGCTTTCTTT. It yields the protein CASSSGGRFSFAFF. Variable domain in full (rest from reference TRBV13 and TRBJ1-1): AAGVIQSPRHLIKEKRETATLKCYPIPRHDTVYWYQQGPGQDPQFLISFYEKMQSDKGSIPDRFSAQQFSDYHSELNMSSLELGDSALYFCASSSGGRFSFAFFGQGTRLTVV.

The chain couples TRBV11-1 to TRBJ1-2; possible D gene TRBD1, 6 bases. V was clipped by 1 base and J by 6 bases, with 18 bases between them. Germline CDR1 SGHAT, CDR2 FQDESV (reference sequence). The CDR3 totals 16 residues. The CDR3 nucleotides are TGTGCCAGCAGCTTAGAGTCGGTCGCGGGGGCCGATGGCTACACCTTC. It translates to CASSLESVAGADGYTF.

This sequence joins TRBV7-2 and TRBJ1-2; 8 nucleotides match TRBD1. The CDR3 extends over 15 amino acids. The germline CDR1 and CDR2 sequences are SGHTA and FQGNSA. V was clipped by 5 bases and J by 1 base; unmatched bases: 6. DNA for the CDR3: TGTGCCAGCAGCCAAGGACAGGGCTATAACTATGGCTACACCTTC. It yields the protein CASSQGQGYNYGYTF.

The chain has TRBV7-9 and TRBJ1-6; D remains ambiguous. The germline CDR1 and CDR2 sequences are SEHNR and FQNEAQ (reference sequence). The ends were cut back, 8 bases at V and 3 bases at J, with 8 bases in the middle. The CDR3 covers 13 residues. The CDR3 nucleotides read TGTGCCAGCGTGCCAGACTATAATTCACCCCTCCACTTT. This encodes CASVPDYNSPLHF.

The genes are TRBV11-2 and TRBJ1-1; 10 nucleotides align to TRBD1. The V segment lost 1 base and the J segment 13 bases; nucleotides outside the gene matches: 0. Germline CDR1 reads SGHAT; CDR2 reads FQNNGV. This CDR3 spans 11 amino acids. CDR3 coding DNA: TGTGCCAGCAGCTTAGGGGACAGGGGTTTCTTT. This codes for CASSLGDRGFF.

The rearrangement links TRBV25-1 to TRBJ2-2; 7 nucleotides agree with TRBD1. Germline trimming cut 7 bases from V and 0 bases from J; bases unmatched to any gene: 2. Germline assignment: CDR1 MGHDK and CDR2 SYGVNS. This CDR3 is built from 14 residues. The DNA for the CDR3 is TGTGCCAGCACTGGGACAGCGAACACCGGGGAGCTGTTTTTT. Encoded protein: CASTGTANTGELFF.

The chain carries TRBV7-2 and TRBJ1-2; D is perhaps TRBD1 (5 bases). This CDR3 has 15 residues. Trimming took off 5 bases at V and 4 bases at J, with 17 bases between the two ends. The germline gives CDR1 SGHTA, CDR2 FQGNSA. CDR3 DNA sequence: TGTGCCAGCAGCCGAGCGGGACCGACGGGCTATGGCTACACCTTC. Its translation: CASSRAGPTGYGYTF.

V is TRBV25-1 and J is TRBJ2-2; 7 nucleotides match TRBD2. Trimming cost V 2 bases and J 0 bases; bases outside gene matches: 3. This CDR3 has 16 residues. Germline CDR1 and CDR2: MGHDK and SYGVNS. CDR3 in DNA: TGTGCCAGCAGTGAAGTGGGGGGGGCGAACACCGGGGAGCTGTTTTTT. Translating it yields CASSEVGGANTGELFF.

J is TRBJ2-1 and V is TRBV7-2; D possibly corresponds to TRBD2 (5 bases). Per germline, CDR1 SGHTA and CDR2 FQGNSA. The CDR3 runs to 13 residues. V was trimmed by 5 bases and J by 10 bases, leaving 15 bases between them. The DNA of the CDR3 is TGTGCCAGCAGCCTTACGGACTCGGGGGAGCAGTTCTTC. Translating it yields CASSLTDSGEQFF.

The chain joins TRBV28 to TRBJ2-1; 9 positions agree with TRBD2. The CDR3 runs 15 residues. CDR1 MDHEN and CDR2 SYDVKM come from the germline V gene. V lost 6 bases and J lost 1; bases outside the gene matches: 4. Written as DNA, the CDR3 is TGTGCCAGCAGGGGAGCGGGGGGTTCCTACAATGAGCAGTTCTTC. It encodes CASRGAGGSYNEQFF. Full variable domain (outside the CDR3, taken from reference TRBV28 and TRBJ2-1): DVKVTQSSRYLVKRTGEKVFLECVQDMDHENMFWYRQDPGLGLRLIYFSYDVKMKEKGDIPEGYSVSREKKERFSLILESASTNQTSMYLCASRGAGGSYNEQFFGPGTRLTVL.

V gene TRBV30 combines with J gene TRBJ1-6, with 9 bases that match TRBD1. CDR1 GTSNPN and CDR2 SVGIG come from the germline V gene (reference sequence). This CDR3 is built from 14 residues. V lost 1 base to trimming and J lost 9 bases; unmatched junction nucleotides: 4. CDR3: CAWSARTGASPLHF. In nucleotides, the CDR3 is TGTGCCTGGAGTGCCCGGACAGGGGCTTCACCCCTCCACTTT.

The chain employs TRBV11-2 and TRBJ2-7; weak D call: TRBD1 (6 bases). The V end lost 0 bases, the J end lost 2 bases, and 8 bases lay between the germline ends. Germline-derived CDR1 and CDR2 are SGHAT and FQNNGV. The CDR3 loop spans 14 amino acids. DNA of the CDR3: TGTGCCAGCAGCTTAGAGCAGGGGCCCTACGAGCAGTACTTC. Its protein is CASSLEQGPYEQYF.

The chain is built from TRBV30 and TRBJ1-4; no clear D. CDR1 is GTSNPN, CDR2 SVGIG, per germline (reference sequence). This CDR3 is 12 amino acids long. Trimming took off 2 bases at V and 8 bases at J, with 9 bases between the two ends. CDR3: CAWSPPYEKLFF. CDR3 DNA sequence: TGTGCCTGGAGTCCTCCCTACGAAAAACTGTTTTTT.

The chain has TRBV5-8 and TRBJ1-5; D remains ambiguous. V lost 7 bases and J 2 bases, leaving 13 bases between the germline ends. Germline lookup yields CDR1 SGHTS and CDR2 YDEGEE. CDR3 size: 14 residues. The CDR3 sequence is CASDRGVGNQPQHF. CDR3 in DNA: TGTGCCAGCGATCGGGGTGTCGGCAATCAGCCCCAGCATTTT.

The chain uses TRBV25-1 and TRBJ1-4, with D possibly being TRBD1 (5 bases). The CDR3 runs to 15 residues. V was shortened by 1 base and J by 7 bases, with 13 bases between the two germline ends. Germline lookup yields CDR1 MGHDK and CDR2 SYGVNS. The CDR3 spells CASSEWGGSGEKLFF. The DNA for the CDR3 is TGTGCCAGCAGTGAATGGGGGGGATCGGGTGAAAAACTGTTTTTT.

J is TRBJ1-1 and V is TRBV18; D gene unclear. The V gene's germline CDR1 is KGHSH and CDR2 LQKENI. The CDR3 totals 13 residues. V shed 3 bases and J shed 2 bases, with 7 bases lying between them. The DNA for the CDR3 is TGTGCCAGCTCACCCAGTCCCAACACTGAAGCTTTCTTT. Translated, it gives CASSPSPNTEAFF.

The chain carries TRBV7-2 and TRBJ1-1, with D perhaps TRBD1 (6 bases). Looked up from germline, CDR1 is SGHTA and CDR2 is FQGNSA. This CDR3 has 14 amino acids. V was clipped by 6 bases and J by 6 bases, with 17 bases between them. The CDR3 here is CASSRRTEGAEAFF. The CDR3 DNA follows: TGTGCCAGCAGTCGCCGAACAGAGGGGGCTGAAGCTTTCTTT.

V and J are TRBV12-5 and TRBJ1-6, with D maybe TRBD1 (6 bases). V gave up 8 bases and J gave up 10 bases, with 12 bases separating them. The germline gives CDR1 LGHNT, CDR2 FRNRAP. The CDR3 extends over 12 amino acids. The CDR3 spells CASRGKGSPLHF. The CDR3 nucleotides are TGTGCTAGTAGGGGGAAGGGGTCACCCCTCCACTTT.

V and J are TRBV7-2 and TRBJ1-4; the D is unclear. The CDR3 covers 13 residues. With 3 bases removed from V and 5 bases from J, the gap between germline ends came to 7 bases. Germline V gene data show CDR1 as SGHTA and CDR2 as FQGNSA. The CDR3 is CASSLQANEKLFF. The CDR3 DNA is TGTGCCAGCAGCTTGCAGGCGAATGAAAAACTGTTTTTT.